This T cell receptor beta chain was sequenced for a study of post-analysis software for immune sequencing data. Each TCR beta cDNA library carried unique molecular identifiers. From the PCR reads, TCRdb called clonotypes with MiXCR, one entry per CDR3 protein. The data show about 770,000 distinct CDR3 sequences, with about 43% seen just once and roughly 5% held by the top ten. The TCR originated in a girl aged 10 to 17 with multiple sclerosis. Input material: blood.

The CDR3 loop is CASSLVSGDGTEAFF. CDR3 DNA sequence: TGCGCCAGCAGCCTAGTCTCAGGGGATGGGACTGAAGCTTTCTTT. This sequence joins TRBV5-1 and TRBJ1-1, with D possibly matching TRBD1 (6 bases). Germline lookup yields CDR1 SGHRS and CDR2 YFSETQ. V was cut by 4 bases and J by 5 bases, with 18 bases left in between. The CDR3 has 15 residues.